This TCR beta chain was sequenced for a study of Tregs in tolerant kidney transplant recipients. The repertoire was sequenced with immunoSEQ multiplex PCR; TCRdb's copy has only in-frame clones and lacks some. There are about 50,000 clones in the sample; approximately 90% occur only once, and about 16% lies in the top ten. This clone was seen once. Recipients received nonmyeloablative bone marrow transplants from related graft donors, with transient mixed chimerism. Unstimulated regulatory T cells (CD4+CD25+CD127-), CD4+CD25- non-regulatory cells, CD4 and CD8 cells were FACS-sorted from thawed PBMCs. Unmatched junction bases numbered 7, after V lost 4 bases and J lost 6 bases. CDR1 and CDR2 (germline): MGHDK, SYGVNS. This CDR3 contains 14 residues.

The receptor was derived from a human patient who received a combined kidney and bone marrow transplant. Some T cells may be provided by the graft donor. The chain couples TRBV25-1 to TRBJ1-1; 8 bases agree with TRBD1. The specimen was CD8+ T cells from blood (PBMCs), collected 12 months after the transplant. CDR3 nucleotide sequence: TGTGCCAGCAGTGGGTCCGACAGGGGTTCTGAAGCTTTCTTT. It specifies CASSGSDRGSEAFF.